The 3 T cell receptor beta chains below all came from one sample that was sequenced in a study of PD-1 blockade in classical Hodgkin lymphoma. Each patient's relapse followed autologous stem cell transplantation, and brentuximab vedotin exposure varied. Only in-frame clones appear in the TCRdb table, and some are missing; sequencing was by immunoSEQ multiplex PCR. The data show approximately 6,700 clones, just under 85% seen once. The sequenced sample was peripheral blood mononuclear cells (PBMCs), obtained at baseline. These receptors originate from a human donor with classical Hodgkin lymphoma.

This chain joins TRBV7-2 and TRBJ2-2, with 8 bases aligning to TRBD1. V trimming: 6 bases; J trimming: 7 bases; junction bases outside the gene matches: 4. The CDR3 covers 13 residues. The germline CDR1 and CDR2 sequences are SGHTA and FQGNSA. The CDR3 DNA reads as TGTGCCAGCAGTTACAGGGGGAGCGGGGAGCTGTTTTTT. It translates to CASSYRGSGELFF.

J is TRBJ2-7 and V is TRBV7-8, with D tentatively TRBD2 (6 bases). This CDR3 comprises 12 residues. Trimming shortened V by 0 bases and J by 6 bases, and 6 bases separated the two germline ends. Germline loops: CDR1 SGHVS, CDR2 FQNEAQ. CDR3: CASSLARGEQYF. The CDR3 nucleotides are TGTGCCAGCAGCTTAGCGCGGGGCGAGCAGTACTTC.

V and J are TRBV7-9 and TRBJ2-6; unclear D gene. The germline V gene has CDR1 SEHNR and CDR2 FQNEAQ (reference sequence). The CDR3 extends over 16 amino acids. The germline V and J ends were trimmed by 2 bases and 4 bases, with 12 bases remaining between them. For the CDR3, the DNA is TGTGCCAGCAGCTTAAAGATGAACTCGGGGGCCAACGTCCTGACTTTC. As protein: CASSLKMNSGANVLTF. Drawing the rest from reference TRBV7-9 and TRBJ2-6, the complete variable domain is DTGVSQNPRHKITKRGQNVTFRCDPISEHNRLYWYRQTLGQGPEFLTYFQNEAQLEKSRLLSDRFSAERPKGSFSTLEIQRTEQGDSAMYLCASSLKMNSGANVLTFGAGSRLTVL.